Listed below are T cell receptor beta chains from one sample, sequenced in a study of neoadjuvant anti-PD-1 for oral cavity cancer. This table comes from immunoSEQ multiplex PCR, and its TCRdb copy is limited to in-frame clones, with some not included. Among about 80,000 clones listed, 70% to 85% were seen once. The starting material was PBMCs, obtained before nivolumab (anti-PD-1) treatment. These receptors originate from a person between 40 and 85 years old with oral cavity squamous cell carcinoma. CDR3s include the opening cysteine and the closing phenylalanine or tryptophan. A D gene is named only where the DNA matches it firmly. A row's size may be missing; if present it is once, few, many or a size class.

d_call	clone_size	v_call	j_call	cdr3_aa	cdr3_nt
.	few	TRBV30	TRBJ2-7	CAWSVPGRVYEQYF	TGTGCCTGGAGTGTACCCGGGCGCGTCTACGAGCAGTACTTC
.	few	TRBV9	TRBJ2-3	CASSASPRRDTDTQYF	TGTGCCAGCAGCGCCAGTCCGCGGAGGGACACAGATACGCAGTATTTT
TRBD1	.	TRBV19	TRBJ1-2	CASNPGTATYGYTF	TGTGCCAGTAACCCCGGGACAGCAACCTATGGCTACACCTTC
.	.	TRBV27	TRBJ1-1	CASSSGANTEAFF	TGTGCCAGCAGTTCGGGGGCGAACACTGAAGCTTTCTTT
.	.	TRBV7-8	TRBJ1-2	CASSLAVGLEGYYGYTF	TGTGCCAGCAGCTTAGCCGTGGGTCTCGAAGGGTACTATGGCTACACCTTC
TRBD1	.	TRBV19	TRBJ1-5	CASKTGEGSNQPQHF	TGTGCCAGTAAAACAGGGGAAGGAAGCAATCAGCCCCAGCATTTT
TRBD1	.	TRBV2	TRBJ1-1	CFRRGQGNTEAFF	TGTTTCCGTCGGGGACAGGGGAACACTGAAGCTTTCTTT
.	.	TRBV5-4	TRBJ2-3	CASSFGYGTDTQYF	TGTGCCAGCAGCTTTGGCTACGGCACAGATACGCAGTATTTT
.	.	TRBV11-2	TRBJ2-5	CASSPGVQETQYF	TGTGCCAGCAGCCCCGGTGTTCAAGAGACCCAGTACTTC
.	.	TRBV19	TRBJ2-3	CASSIDLSGTDTQYF	TGTGCCAGTAGTATAGATCTTAGCGGCACAGATACGCAGTATTTT
.	once	TRBV5-1	TRBJ2-5	CASSLGGTHQETQYF	TGCGCCAGCAGCTTAGGGGGGACTCACCAAGAGACCCAGTACTTC
TRBD2	.	TRBV4-1	TRBJ2-3	CASSQEGLAGNTDTQYF	TGCGCCAGCAGCCAAGAAGGGCTAGCGGGAAACACAGATACGCAGTATTTT
.	few	TRBV6-5	TRBJ1-1	CASSARSGSNTEAFF	TGTGCCAGCAGTGCTAGATCAGGGTCGAACACTGAAGCTTTCTTT
.	.	TRBV11-2	TRBJ2-6	CASSLVPGANVLTF	TGTGCCAGCAGCTTAGTACCTGGGGCCAACGTCCTGACTTTC
TRBD2	few	TRBV7-9	TRBJ2-2	CASSLEISGSIDTGELFF	TGTGCCAGCAGCTTAGAGATTAGCGGGAGTATAGACACCGGGGAGCTGTTTTTT
TRBD1	.	TRBV7-3	TRBJ2-2	CASSSRTGEGTGELFF	TGTGCCAGCAGCTCCAGGACAGGGGAAGGCACCGGGGAGCTGTTTTTT
.	.	TRBV15	TRBJ1-1	CATAGENTEAFF	TGTGCCACCGCAGGGGAGAACACTGAAGCTTTCTTT
TRBD2	.	TRBV11-2	TRBJ2-1	CATHGGDVYNEQFF	TGTGCCACCCATGGGGGGGACGTCTACAATGAGCAGTTCTTC
.	.	TRBV2	TRBJ2-3	CASSVAGDTQYF	TGTGCCAGCAGTGTGGCGGGAGATACGCAGTATTTT
.	.	TRBV9	TRBJ2-7	CASSAPGQFLYF	TGTGCCAGCAGCGCCCCAGGACAATTCCTGTACTTC
.	.	TRBV5-1	TRBJ1-3	CASSLGDLSGNTIYF	TGCGCCAGCAGCTTGGGGGACCTCTCTGGAAACACCATATATTTT
.	.	TRBV19	TRBJ2-6	CASSTLGLSTGANVLTF	TGTGCCAGTAGCACACTCGGCCTAAGTACGGGGGCCAACGTCCTGACTTTC
TRBD2	few	TRBV7-6	TRBJ2-1	CASSPSGGRGYNEQFF	TGTGCCAGCAGCCCGAGTGGCGGGAGGGGGTACAATGAGCAGTTCTTC
TRBD1	.	TRBV28	TRBJ2-5	CASSFLGQKETQYF	TGTGCCAGCAGTTTCTTGGGACAGAAAGAGACCCAGTACTTC
TRBD2	.	TRBV25-1	TRBJ2-5	CASSEDAGGQETQYF	TGTGCCAGCAGTGAAGATGCGGGAGGCCAAGAGACCCAGTACTTC
.	.	TRBV27	TRBJ1-1	CASSSRGGWNTEAFF	TGTGCCAGCAGTTCAAGAGGGGGTTGGAACACTGAAGCTTTCTTT
.	.	TRBV19	TRBJ2-5	CASSTKAGRQETQYF	TGTGCCAGTAGTACTAAGGCGGGCCGTCAAGAGACCCAGTACTTC
.	.	TRBV9	TRBJ2-1	CASSVDARGSYNEQFF	TGTGCCAGCAGCGTAGATGCCAGGGGCTCCTACAATGAGCAGTTCTTC
.	.	TRBV29-1	TRBJ1-1	CSVEESGMNTEAFF	TGCAGCGTTGAAGAGAGCGGGATGAACACTGAAGCTTTCTTT
.	.	TRBV4-1	TRBJ2-7	CASSQVVPGRANEQYF	TGCGCCAGCAGCCAAGTCGTTCCGGGTAGGGCTAACGAGCAGTACTTC
TRBD2	.	TRBV6-4	TRBJ2-1	CASRETSANNEQFF	TGTGCCAGCAGGGAGACTAGCGCTAACAATGAGCAGTTCTTC
.	once	TRBV2	TRBJ2-3	CASSELEGWADTQYF	TGTGCCAGCAGTGAGCTGGAGGGTTGGGCAGATACGCAGTATTTT
TRBD1	.	TRBV28	TRBJ1-2	CASSGQGANYGYTF	TGTGCCAGCAGTGGACAGGGAGCTAACTATGGCTACACCTTC
TRBD2	.	TRBV6-5	TRBJ2-7	CASSSMPGGGEQYF	TGTGCCAGCAGTTCTATGCCCGGGGGGGGCGAGCAGTACTTC
.	.	TRBV2	TRBJ2-3	CASSEQGPTDTQYF	TGTGCCAGCAGTGAACAGGGCCCCACAGATACGCAGTATTTT
.	.	TRBV21-1	TRBJ2-3	CASSTGQGAHHTGGPRRNRYTQYF	TGTGCCAGCAGCACAGGACAGGGGGCGCATCATACGGGAGGCCCGAGAAGAAATCGATATACGCAGTATTTT
.	.	TRBV7-2	TRBJ2-7	CASSSSGASYEQYF	TGTGCCAGCAGCTCCAGTGGGGCCTCCTACGAGCAGTACTTC
TRBD2	.	TRBV7-3	TRBJ2-1	CASSLARASGEQFF	TGTGCCAGCAGCTTAGCCCGGGCTAGCGGTGAGCAGTTCTTC
.	.	TRBV7-9	TRBJ1-1	CASSPGREGAFF	TGTGCCAGCAGCCCCGGGAGGGAGGGAGCTTTCTTT
.	.	TRBV7-2	TRBJ2-1	CASSLVPEPSYNEQFF	TGTGCCAGCAGCTTAGTTCCGGAACCCTCCTACAATGAGCAGTTCTTC
.	.	TRBV2	TRBJ1-5	CASNRGVGQSQHF	TGTGCCAGCAATCGGGGGGTCGGCCAGTCCCAGCATTTT
TRBD2	.	TRBV5-1	TRBJ2-1	CASSLAGTSGSTGQFF	TGCGCCAGCAGCTTGGCCGGGACTAGCGGGTCCACGGGGCAGTTCTTC
TRBD2	.	TRBV6-5	TRBJ2-3	CASSPGGVAVDTQYF	TGTGCCAGCAGTCCCGGGGGGGTTGCAGTAGATACGCAGTATTTT
.	.	TRBV6-1	TRBJ1-5	CASSERWGNQPQHF	TGTGCCAGCAGTGAACGCTGGGGCAATCAGCCCCAGCATTTT
.	once	TRBV6-5	TRBJ1-1	CASSNRGGTEAFF	TGTGCCTCTAGCAACCGGGGGGGCACTGAAGCTTTCTTT
TRBD2	.	TRBV6-6	TRBJ2-1	CASSYSTSGSWNEQFF	TGTGCCAGCAGTTACAGCACTAGCGGGAGTTGGAATGAGCAGTTCTTC
TRBD2	.	TRBV7-2	TRBJ2-2	CATPPRETGELFF	TGTGCCACCCCCCCGCGGGAGACCGGGGAGCTGTTTTTT
.	.	TRBV5-1	TRBJ1-2	CASSSPGLGHGYTF	TGCGCCAGCAGCTCCCCAGGGTTAGGGCATGGCTACACCTTC
.	.	TRBV28	TRBJ1-5	CASSWVDNQPQHF	TGTGCCAGCAGCTGGGTGGACAATCAGCCCCAGCATTTT
TRBD1	.	TRBV19	TRBJ1-1	CASSPRQGMDTEAFF	TGTGCCAGTAGTCCGCGACAGGGGATGGACACTGAAGCTTTCTTT
.	once	TRBV7-2	TRBJ2-7	CASSPGTVSYEQYF	TGTGCCAGCAGCCCAGGGACGGTTTCCTACGAGCAGTACTTC
.	.	TRBV5-1	TRBJ2-1	CASSLDRVKYEQFF	TGCGCCAGCAGCTTGGACAGGGTCAAGTATGAGCAGTTCTTC
.	.	TRBV6-6	TRBJ2-7	CASGTGVDEQYF	TGTGCCAGCGGTACGGGGGTCGACGAGCAGTACTTC